Reported below is one TCR beta chain. This clonotype was seen a few times. No antigen is known for it. No much larger clone exists at a distance of one base, and base qualities are not known. The receptor library was made with 5' RACE. The instrument given in TCRdb is NextSeq 500. The TCR library protocol attached a unique molecular identifier to each TCR cDNA molecule to allow correction of PCR and sequencing errors. The study's processing was this. TCR identification, UMI-based error correction and CDR3 extraction were all carried out with Decombinator tools. Expanded TCRs were defined as those above a frequency of 2 per 1,000, corresponding to the top 1% of the tumor frequency distribution. Renyi diversity was calculated using the R vegan package after each repertoire was subsampled 100 times to 5,000 TCRs. To build CDR3 similarity networks, amino acid triplet string-kernel similarity was used, and CDR3s were connected when their pairwise similarity was above 0.82. TCRdb reprocessing: public reads trimmed at Q25 with fastp, clones called with MiXCR, in-frame beta chains kept. CDR3 protein duplicates are merged, each entry listing the most common genes and DNA. TCRdb's processing, not the study's, gives the V and J calls here. Recorded for this sample are more than 95,000 distinct CDR3 sequences; 10% to 15% of them occurred a single time. The ten largest clones capture around a sixth of the sample.

From V the trimming removes 3 bases and from J it removes 6 bases, while the gene matches leave 11 bases of the junction unaccounted for. The CDR3 contains 16 residues, cysteine and phenylalanine counted. This entry keeps only the CDR3 DNA: 48 bases, framed from base 1. CDR1 and CDR2 (LGHDT, YNNKEL) derive from the germline V gene (reference sequence). These data are taken from a study of spatial heterogeneity in lung cancer (dated by TCRdb to the late 2010s). Looking at the study overall: Donors were 72 patients with early-stage, untreated non-small cell lung cancer from the lung TRACERx cohort. Both alpha and beta chains were TCR-sequenced in approximately 200 tumor regions, under 80 matched nontumor lung samples and around 50 PBMC samples obtained at surgery. Beta-chain transcripts were consistently detected in greater numbers than alpha-chain transcripts, which likely reflects a higher abundance of beta-chain transcripts. Nonsynonymous mutation counts, determined by whole-exome sequencing of tumor tissue, were related to TCR repertoire features. In non-small cell lung cancer, the study made a quantitative comparison of TCR alpha and beta repertoires among multiple tumor regions, matched nontumor lung and blood. In the raw uncorrected reads, each unique combination of TCR and UMI appeared more than ten times on average. Follow-up PBMC samples were sequenced whenever available, and the median time to follow-up was two to three years after resection.

The time point tag for this specimen amounts to: blood at routine non-recurrence follow-up after resection. For TCR sequencing, whole RNA was extracted from tumor and nontumor lung tissue, or from cryopreserved PBMC samples, and no cell sorting was done. Only patients with enough RNA available from two or more tumor regions were chosen for TCR sequencing. Here is what the overall study found, with its caveats: Ubiquitous expanded tumor TCRs were found in blood more often at tumor resection than at routine follow-up. Additional single-cell paired TCR alpha and beta sequencing was considered necessary to confirm, at a functional level, the hypothesis that regional TCRs recognize regional mutations. Comparisons of baseline and follow-up blood repertoires included only 14 to 15 patients.

This TCR was sampled from a male donor with early-stage non-small cell lung cancer. The chain is encoded by TRBV3-1 joined to TRBJ1-1, with 9 bases aligning to TRBD1. This material consisted of PBMCs, taken at follow-up. The CDR3 here reads CASSHRLGQGTPEAFF. The bases are TGTGCCAGCAGCCACCGACTCGGACAGGGGACACCTGAAGCTTTCTTT.